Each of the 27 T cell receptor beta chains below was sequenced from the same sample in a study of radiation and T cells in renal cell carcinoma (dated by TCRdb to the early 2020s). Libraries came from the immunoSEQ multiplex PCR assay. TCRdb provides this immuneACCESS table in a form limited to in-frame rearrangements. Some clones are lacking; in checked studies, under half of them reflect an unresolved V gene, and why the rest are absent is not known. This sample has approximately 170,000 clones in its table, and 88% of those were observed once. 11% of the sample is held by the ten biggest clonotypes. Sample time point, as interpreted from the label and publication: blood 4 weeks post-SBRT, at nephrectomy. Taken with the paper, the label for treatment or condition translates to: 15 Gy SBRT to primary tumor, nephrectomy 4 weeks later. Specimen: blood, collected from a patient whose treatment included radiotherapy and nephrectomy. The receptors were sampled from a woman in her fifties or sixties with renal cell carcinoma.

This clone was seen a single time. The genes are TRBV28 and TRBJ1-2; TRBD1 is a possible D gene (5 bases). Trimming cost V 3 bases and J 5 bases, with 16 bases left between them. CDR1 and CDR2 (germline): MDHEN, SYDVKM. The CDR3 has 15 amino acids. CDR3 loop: CASSFGAPGGYGYTF. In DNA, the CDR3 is TGTGCCAGCAGTTTTGGGGCTCCGGGGGGGTATGGCTACACCTTC.

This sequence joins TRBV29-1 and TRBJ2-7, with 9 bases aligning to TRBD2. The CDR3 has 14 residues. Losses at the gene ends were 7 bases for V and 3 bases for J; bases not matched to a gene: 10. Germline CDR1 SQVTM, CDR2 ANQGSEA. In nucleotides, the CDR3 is TGCAGCGCTCAGGGGAGCGGGGGGCTCTACGAGCAGTACTTC. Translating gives CSAQGSGGLYEQYF.

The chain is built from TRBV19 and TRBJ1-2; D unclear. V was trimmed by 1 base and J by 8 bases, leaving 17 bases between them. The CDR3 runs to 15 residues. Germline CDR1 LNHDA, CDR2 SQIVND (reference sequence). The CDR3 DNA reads TGTGCCAGTAGTATAGTCCCGCAGGCGATGGTCGGCTACACCTTC. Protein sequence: CASSIVPQAMVGYTF.

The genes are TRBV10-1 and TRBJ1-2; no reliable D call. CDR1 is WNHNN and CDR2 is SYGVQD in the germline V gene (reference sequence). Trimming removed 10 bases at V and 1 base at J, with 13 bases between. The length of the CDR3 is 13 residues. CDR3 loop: CANHDGSNYGYTF. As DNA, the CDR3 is TGCGCCAACCATGACGGGAGTAACTATGGCTACACCTTC.

CDR3 loop: CASSLGGSDQPQHF. CDR3 DNA: TGTGCCAGCAGCTTAGGGGGGAGCGATCAGCCCCAGCATTTT. The V call is TRBV7-9, the J call TRBJ1-5, with D perhaps TRBD1 (5 bases). This CDR3 region has 14 residues. Per germline, CDR1 SEHNR and CDR2 FQNEAQ (reference sequence). With 1 base removed from V and 5 bases from J, the gap between germline ends came to 9 bases. The full variable domain, completed using reference TRBV7-9 and TRBJ1-5, is DTGVSQNPRHKITKRGQNVTFRCDPISEHNRLYWYRQTLGQGPEFLTYFQNEAQLEKSRLLSDRFSAERPKGSFSTLEIQRTEQGDSAMYLCASSLGGSDQPQHFGDGTRLSIL.

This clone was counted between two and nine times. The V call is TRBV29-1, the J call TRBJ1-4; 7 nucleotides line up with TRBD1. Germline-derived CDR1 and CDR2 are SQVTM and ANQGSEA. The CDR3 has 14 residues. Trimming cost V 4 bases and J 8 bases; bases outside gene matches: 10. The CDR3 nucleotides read TGCAGCGTTGCTTTGTCCCAAGGGGGCGAAAAACTGTTTTTT. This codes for CSVALSQGGEKLFF.

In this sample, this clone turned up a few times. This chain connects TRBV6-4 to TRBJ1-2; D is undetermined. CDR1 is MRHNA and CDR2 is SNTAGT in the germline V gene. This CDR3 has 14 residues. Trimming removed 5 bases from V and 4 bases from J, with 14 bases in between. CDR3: CASSPGGRGYGYTF. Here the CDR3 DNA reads TGTGCCAGCAGTCCCGGCGGACGCGGCTATGGCTACACCTTC.

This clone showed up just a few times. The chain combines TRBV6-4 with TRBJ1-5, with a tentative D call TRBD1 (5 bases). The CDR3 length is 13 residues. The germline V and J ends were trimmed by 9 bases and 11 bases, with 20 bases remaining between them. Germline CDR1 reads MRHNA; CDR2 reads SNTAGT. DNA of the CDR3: TGTGCCAGTGCCCCAGGGCCCTCGGAGGCCCAGCATTTT. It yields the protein CASAPGPSEAQHF.

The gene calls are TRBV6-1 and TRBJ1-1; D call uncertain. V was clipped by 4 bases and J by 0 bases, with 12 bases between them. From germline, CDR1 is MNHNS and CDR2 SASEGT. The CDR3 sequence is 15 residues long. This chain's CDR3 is CASSGRVGVNTEAFF. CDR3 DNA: TGTGCCAGCAGTGGAAGGGTTGGGGTGAACACTGAAGCTTTCTTT.

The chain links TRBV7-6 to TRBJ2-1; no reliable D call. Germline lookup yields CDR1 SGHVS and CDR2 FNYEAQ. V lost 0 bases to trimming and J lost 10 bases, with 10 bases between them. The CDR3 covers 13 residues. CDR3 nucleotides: TGTGCCAGCAGCTTAGCGCCGGACGACGAGCAGTTCTTC. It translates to CASSLAPDDEQFF.

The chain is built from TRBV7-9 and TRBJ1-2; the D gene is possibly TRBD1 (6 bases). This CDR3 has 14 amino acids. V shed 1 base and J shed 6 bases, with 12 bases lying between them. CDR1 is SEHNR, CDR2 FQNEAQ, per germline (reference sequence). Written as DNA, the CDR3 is TGTGCCAGCAGCTTAGAGAGGGGGAGGGATGGCTACACCTTC. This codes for CASSLERGRDGYTF.

CDR3 DNA: TGTGCCAGCAGTCTTAAGGCCAGGGTGCCGAACACTGAAGCTTTCTTT. This codes for CASSLKARVPNTEAFF. This sequence joins TRBV7-9 and TRBJ1-1, with a possible D match to TRBD1 (5 bases). V was shortened by 6 bases and J by 1 base, with 18 bases between the two germline ends. From germline, CDR1 is SEHNR and CDR2 FQNEAQ (reference sequence). The CDR3 has 16 residues.

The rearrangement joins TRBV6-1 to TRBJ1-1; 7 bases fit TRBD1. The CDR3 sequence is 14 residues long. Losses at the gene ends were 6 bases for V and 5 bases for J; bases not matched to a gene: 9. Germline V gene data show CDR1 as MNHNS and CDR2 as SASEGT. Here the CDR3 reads CASSVDRVGTEAFF. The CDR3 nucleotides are TGTGCCAGCAGCGTCGACAGGGTGGGGACTGAAGCTTTCTTT.

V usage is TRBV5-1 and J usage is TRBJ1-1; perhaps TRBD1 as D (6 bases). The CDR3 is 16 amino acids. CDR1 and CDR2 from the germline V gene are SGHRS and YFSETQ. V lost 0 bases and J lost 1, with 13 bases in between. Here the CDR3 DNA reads TGCGCCAGCAGCTTGGCCGCAGGGGCTGAGAACACTGAAGCTTTCTTT. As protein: CASSLAAGAENTEAFF.

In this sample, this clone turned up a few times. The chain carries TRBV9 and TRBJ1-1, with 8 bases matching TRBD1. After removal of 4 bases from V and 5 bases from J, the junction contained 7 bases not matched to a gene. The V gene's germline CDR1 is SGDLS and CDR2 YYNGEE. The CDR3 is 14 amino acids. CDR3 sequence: CASSKQGVRTEAFF. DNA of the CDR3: TGTGCCAGCAGCAAACAGGGGGTAAGGACTGAAGCTTTCTTT.

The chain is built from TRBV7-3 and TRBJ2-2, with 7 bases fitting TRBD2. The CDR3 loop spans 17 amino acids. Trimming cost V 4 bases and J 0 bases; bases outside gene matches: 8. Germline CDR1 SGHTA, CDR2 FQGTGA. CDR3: CASSSLAAHANTGELFF. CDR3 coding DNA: TGTGCCAGCAGCTCCCTAGCGGCCCATGCGAACACCGGGGAGCTGTTTTTT.

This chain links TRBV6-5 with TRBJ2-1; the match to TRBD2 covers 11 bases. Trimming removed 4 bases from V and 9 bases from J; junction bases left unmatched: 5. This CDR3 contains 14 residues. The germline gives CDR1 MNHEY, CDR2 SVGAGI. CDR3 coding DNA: TGTGCCAGCAGTTTAGCGGGGGGGTTTGGTGAGCAGTTCTTC. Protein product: CASSLAGGFGEQFF.

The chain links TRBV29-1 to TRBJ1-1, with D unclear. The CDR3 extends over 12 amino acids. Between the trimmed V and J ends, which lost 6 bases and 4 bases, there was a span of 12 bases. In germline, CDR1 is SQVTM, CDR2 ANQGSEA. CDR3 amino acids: CSVKGWGTEAFF. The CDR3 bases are TGCAGCGTCAAGGGCTGGGGCACTGAAGCTTTCTTT.

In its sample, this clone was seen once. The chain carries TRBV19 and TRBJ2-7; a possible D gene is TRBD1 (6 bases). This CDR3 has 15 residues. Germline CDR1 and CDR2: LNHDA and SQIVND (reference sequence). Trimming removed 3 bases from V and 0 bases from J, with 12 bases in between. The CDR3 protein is CASSMDSEISYEQYF. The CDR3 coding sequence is TGTGCCAGTAGTATGGACAGCGAGATCTCCTACGAGCAGTACTTC.

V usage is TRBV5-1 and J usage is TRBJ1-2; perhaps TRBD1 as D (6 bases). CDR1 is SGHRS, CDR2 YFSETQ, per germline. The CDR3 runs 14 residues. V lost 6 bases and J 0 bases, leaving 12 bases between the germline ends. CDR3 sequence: CASTRDTTNYGYTF. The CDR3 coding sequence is TGCGCCAGCACAAGGGACACTACTAACTATGGCTACACCTTC.

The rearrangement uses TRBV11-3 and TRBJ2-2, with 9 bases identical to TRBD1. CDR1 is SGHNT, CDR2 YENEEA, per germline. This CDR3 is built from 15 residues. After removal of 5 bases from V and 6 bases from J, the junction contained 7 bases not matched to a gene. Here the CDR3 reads CASSPRTGVPGELFF. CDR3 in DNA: TGTGCCAGCAGCCCGAGGACAGGGGTTCCCGGGGAGCTGTTTTTT.

The chain's CDR3 is CASTDRERTEAFF. The CDR3 DNA is TGTGCCTCAACGGACAGGGAAAGAACTGAAGCTTTCTTT. The chain has TRBV7-9 and TRBJ1-1; 8 nucleotides align to TRBD1. CDR3 length: 13 residues. Germline V gives CDR1 SEHNR, CDR2 FQNEAQ (reference sequence). With V trimmed by 11 bases and J by 5 bases, 10 bases remained unmatched.

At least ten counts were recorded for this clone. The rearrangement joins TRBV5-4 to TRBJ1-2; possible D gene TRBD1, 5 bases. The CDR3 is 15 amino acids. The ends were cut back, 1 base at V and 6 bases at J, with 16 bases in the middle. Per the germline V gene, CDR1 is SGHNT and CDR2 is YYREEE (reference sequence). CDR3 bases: TGTGCCAGCAGCTTGCCAGGGTTGATAAGGGATGGCTACACCTTC. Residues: CASSLPGLIRDGYTF.

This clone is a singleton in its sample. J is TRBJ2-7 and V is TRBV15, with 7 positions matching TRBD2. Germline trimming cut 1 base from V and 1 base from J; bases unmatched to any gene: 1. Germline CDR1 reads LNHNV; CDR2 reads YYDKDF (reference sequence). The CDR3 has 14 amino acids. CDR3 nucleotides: TGTGCCACCAGCAGAGCGGGGGGTTCCTACGAGCAGTACTTC. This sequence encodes CATSRAGGSYEQYF.

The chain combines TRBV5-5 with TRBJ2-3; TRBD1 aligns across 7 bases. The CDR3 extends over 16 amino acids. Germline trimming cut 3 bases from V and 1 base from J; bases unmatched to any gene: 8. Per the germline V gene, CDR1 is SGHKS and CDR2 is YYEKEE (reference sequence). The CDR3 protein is CASSSRTGLGTDTQYF. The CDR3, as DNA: TGTGCCAGCAGCTCCCGGACAGGATTGGGCACAGATACGCAGTATTTT.

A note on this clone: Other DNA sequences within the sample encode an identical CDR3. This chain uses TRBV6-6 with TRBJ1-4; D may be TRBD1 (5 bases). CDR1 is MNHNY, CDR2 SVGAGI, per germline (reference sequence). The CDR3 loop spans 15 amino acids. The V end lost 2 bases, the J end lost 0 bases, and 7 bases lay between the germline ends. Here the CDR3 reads CASSYGDSTNEKLFF. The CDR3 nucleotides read TGTGCCAGCAGTTACGGGGACTCAACTAATGAAAAACTGTTTTTT.

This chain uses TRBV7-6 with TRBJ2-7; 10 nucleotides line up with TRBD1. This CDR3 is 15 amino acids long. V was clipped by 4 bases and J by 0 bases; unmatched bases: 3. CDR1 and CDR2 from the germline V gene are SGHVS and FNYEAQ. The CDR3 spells CASSSRQGASYEQYF. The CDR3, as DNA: TGTGCCAGCAGCTCCCGACAGGGGGCCTCCTACGAGCAGTACTTC. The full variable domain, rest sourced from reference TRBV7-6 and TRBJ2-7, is GAGVSQSPRYKVTKRGQDVALRCDPISGHVSLYWYRQALGQGPEFLTYFNYEAQQDKSGLPNDRFSAERPEGSISTLTIQRTEQRDSAMYRCASSSRQGASYEQYFGPGTRLTVT.